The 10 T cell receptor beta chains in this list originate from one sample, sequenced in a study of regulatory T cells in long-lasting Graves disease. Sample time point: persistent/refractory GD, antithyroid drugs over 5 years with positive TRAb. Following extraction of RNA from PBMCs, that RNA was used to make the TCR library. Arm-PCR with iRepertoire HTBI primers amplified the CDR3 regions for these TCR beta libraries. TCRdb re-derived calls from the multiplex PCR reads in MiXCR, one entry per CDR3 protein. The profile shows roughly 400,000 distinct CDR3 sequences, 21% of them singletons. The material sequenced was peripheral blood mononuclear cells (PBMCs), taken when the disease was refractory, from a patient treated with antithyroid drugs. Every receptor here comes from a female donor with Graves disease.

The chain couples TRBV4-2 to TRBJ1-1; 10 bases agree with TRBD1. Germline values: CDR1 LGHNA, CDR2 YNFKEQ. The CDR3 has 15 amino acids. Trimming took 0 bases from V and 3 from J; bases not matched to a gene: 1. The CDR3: CASSQDGQGDTEAFF. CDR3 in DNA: TGTGCCAGCAGCCAAGATGGACAGGGGGACACTGAAGCTTTCTTT.

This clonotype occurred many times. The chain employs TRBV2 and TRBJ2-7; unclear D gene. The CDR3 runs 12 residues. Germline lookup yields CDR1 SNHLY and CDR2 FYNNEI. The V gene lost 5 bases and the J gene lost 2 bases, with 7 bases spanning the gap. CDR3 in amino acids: CASSSRTYEQYF. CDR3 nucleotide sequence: TGTGCCAGCAGTTCCCGGACCTACGAGCAGTACTTC.

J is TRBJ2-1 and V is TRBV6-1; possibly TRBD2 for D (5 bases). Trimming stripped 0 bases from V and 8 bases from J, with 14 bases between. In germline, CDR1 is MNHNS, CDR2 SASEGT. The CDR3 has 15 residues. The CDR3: CASSEASSIGYEQFF. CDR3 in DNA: TGTGCCAGCAGTGAAGCATCTAGCATCGGCTATGAGCAGTTCTTC.

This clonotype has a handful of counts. In DNA form, the CDR3 reads TGCGCCAGCAGCTTGGGGGGACTAGCGGGAGAAAACATTCAGTACTTC. The encoded protein is CASSLGGLAGENIQYF. This chain links TRBV5-1 with TRBJ2-4; TRBD2 matches at 14 bases. This CDR3 comprises 16 residues. V shed 0 bases and J 5 bases; nucleotides not matched to a gene: 1. Per germline, CDR1 SGHRS and CDR2 YFSETQ.

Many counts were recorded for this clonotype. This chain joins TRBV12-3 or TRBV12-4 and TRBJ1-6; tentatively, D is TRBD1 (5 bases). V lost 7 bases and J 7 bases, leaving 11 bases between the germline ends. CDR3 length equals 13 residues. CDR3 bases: TGTGCCAGCATGGGAGGGGCCAATTCACCCCTCCACTTT. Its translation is CASMGGANSPLHF.

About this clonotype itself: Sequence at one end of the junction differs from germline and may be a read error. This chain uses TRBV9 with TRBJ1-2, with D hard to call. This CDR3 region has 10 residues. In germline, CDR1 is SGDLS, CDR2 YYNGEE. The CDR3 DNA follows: TGTGCCAGCAGCGGGTATGACTACACCTTC. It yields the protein CASSGYDYTF.

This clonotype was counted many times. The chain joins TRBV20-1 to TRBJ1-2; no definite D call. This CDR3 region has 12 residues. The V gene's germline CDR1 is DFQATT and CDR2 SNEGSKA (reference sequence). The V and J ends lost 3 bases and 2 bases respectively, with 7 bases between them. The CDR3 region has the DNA TGCAGTGCTAGTACAGAGAACTATGGCTACACCTTC. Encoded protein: CSASTENYGYTF.

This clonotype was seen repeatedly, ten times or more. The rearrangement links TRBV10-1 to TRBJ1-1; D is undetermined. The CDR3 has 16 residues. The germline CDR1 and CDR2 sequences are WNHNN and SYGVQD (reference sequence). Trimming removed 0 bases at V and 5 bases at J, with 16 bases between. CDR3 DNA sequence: TGCGCCAGCAGTGAGTCGAAGACCGCTCGAGGAACTGAAGCTTTCTTT. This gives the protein CASSESKTARGTEAFF.

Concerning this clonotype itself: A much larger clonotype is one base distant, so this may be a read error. CDR3 region: CSVERLKKQYF. The CDR3 nucleotides read TGCAGCGTTGAAAGGCTTAAGAAGCAGTACTTC. The chain uses TRBV29-1 and TRBJ2-7; no clear D gene. The germline V gene has CDR1 SQVTM and CDR2 ANQGSEA. Trimming removed 2 bases from V and 8 bases from J, with 10 bases in between. The CDR3 is 11 amino acids.

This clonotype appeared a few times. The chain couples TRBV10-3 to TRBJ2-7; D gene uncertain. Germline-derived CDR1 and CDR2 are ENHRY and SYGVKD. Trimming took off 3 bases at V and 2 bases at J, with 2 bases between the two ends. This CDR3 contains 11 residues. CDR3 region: CAISDPYEQYF. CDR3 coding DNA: TGTGCCATCAGTGATCCCTACGAGCAGTACTTC.